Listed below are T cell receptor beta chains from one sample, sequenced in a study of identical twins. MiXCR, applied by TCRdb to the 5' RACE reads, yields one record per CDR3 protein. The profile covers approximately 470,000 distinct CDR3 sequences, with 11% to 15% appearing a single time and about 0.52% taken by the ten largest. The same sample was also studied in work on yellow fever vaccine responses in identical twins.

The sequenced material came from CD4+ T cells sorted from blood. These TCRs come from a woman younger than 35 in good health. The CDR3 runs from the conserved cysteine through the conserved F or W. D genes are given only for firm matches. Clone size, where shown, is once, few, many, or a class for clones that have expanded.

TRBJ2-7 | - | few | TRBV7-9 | CASSSPVRYEQYF | TGTGCCAGCAGCTCCCCCGTGCGCTACGAGCAGTACTTC
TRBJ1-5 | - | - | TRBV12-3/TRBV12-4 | CASKSLLGPQPQHF | TGTGCCAGCAAAAGCTTATTGGGTCCTCAGCCCCAGCATTTT
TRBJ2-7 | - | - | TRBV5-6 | CARQGVYEQYF | TGTGCCAGACAAGGGGTTTACGAGCAGTACTTC
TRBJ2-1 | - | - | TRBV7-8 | CASSPLTGFADNEQFF | TGTGCCAGCAGCCCCCTCACAGGGTTCGCGGACAATGAGCAGTTCTTC
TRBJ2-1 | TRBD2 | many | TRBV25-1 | CASRTSGGVNEQFF | TGTGCCAGCAGAACTAGCGGGGGGGTCAATGAGCAGTTCTTC
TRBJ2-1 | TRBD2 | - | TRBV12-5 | CASGSMSFAGEYNEQFF | TGTGCTAGTGGTTCGATGTCGTTTGCGGGAGAGTACAATGAGCAGTTCTTC
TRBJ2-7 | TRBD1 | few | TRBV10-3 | CASDPTGPLSYEQYF | TGTGCCAGTGATCCGACAGGGCCCCTCTCCTACGAGCAGTACTTC
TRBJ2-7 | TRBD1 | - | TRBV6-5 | CASSFGQGLHEQYF | TGTGCCAGCAGTTTCGGACAGGGGTTACACGAGCAGTACTTC
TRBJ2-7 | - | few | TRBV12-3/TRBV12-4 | CASSLKGSGEQYF | TGTGCCAGCAGTTTAAAAGGTTCTGGGGAGCAGTACTTC
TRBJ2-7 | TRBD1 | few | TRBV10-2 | CASSRTGEYEQYF | TGCGCCAGCAGTAGGACAGGGGAGTACGAGCAGTACTTC
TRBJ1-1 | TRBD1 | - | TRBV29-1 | CSAGQGGTEAFF | TGCAGCGCCGGACAGGGGGGCACTGAAGCTTTCTTT
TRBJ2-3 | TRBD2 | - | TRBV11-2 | CASSLGTLAGGTDTQYF | TGTGCCAGCAGCTTAGGTACCCTAGCGGGAGGCACAGATACGCAGTATTTT
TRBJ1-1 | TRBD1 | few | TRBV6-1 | CASRPTGGGTEAFF | TGTGCCAGCAGGCCTACAGGGGGAGGGACTGAAGCTTTCTTT
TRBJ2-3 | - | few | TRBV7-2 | CASSYDGGDTQYF | TGTGCCAGCAGCTATGATGGAGGAGATACGCAGTATTTT
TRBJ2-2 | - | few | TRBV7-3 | CASSLQDGTGELFF | TGTGCCAGCAGCTTGCAGGACGGCACCGGGGAGCTGTTTTTT
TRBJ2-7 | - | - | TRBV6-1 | CASSEEGGSGYEQYF | TGTGCCAGCAGTGAAGAAGGGGGTTCAGGCTACGAGCAGTACTTC
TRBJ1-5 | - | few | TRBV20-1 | CSAQPTGYSNQPQHF | TGCAGTGCGCAACCCACAGGCTATAGCAATCAGCCCCAGCATTTT
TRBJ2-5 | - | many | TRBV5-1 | CASRLALGSETQYF | TGCGCCAGCAGGTTGGCCCTGGGTTCAGAGACCCAGTACTTC
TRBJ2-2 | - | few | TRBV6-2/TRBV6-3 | CASRPSVTGELFF | TGTGCCAGCAGACCCAGCGTCACCGGGGAGCTGTTTTTT
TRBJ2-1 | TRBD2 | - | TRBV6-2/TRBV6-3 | CASSLLAITYNEQFF | TGTGCCAGCAGTTTACTAGCGATTACGTACAATGAGCAGTTCTTC
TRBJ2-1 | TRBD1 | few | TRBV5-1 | CASSPNVGTGVLNEQFF | TGCGCCAGCAGTCCGAACGTAGGGACAGGGGTTCTTAATGAGCAGTTCTTC
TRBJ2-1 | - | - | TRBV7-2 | CASSLNHYNEQFF | TGTGCCAGCAGCTTAAACCACTACAATGAGCAGTTCTTC
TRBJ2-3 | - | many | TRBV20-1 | CSADAGENTQYF | TGCAGTGCCGACGCTGGGGAGAATACGCAGTATTTT
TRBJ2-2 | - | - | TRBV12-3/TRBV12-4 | CAGRNGGTGELFF | TGTGCAGGCAGGAATGGGGGGACCGGGGAGCTGTTTTTT
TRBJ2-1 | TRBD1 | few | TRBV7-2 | CASSPDRDSQF | TGTGCCAGCAGCCCCGACCGGGACAGTCAATTC
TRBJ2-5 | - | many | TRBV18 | CASSPWGEETQYF | TGTGCCAGCTCACCGTGGGGGGAAGAGACCCAGTACTTC
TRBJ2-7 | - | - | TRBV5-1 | CASSATIKPYEQYF | TGCGCCAGCAGCGCTACTATTAAACCCTACGAGCAGTACTTC
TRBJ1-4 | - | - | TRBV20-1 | CSATQGGTADEKLFF | TGCAGTGCTACACAAGGCGGGACGGCAGATGAAAAACTGTTTTTT
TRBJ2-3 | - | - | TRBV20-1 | CSAGERGVVLADTQYF | TGCAGTGCTGGAGAGCGCGGGGTGGTTTTGGCAGATACGCAGTATTTT